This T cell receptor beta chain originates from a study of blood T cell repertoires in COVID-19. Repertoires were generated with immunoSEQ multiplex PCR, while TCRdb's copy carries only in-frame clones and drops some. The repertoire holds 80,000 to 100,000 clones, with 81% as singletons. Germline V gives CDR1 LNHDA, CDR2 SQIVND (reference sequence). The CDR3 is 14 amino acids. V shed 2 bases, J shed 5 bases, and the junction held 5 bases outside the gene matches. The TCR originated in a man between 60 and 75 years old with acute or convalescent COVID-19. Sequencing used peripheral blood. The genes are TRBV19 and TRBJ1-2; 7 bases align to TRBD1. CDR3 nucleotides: TGTGCCAGTAGTATAATAGACAGGGAATATGGCTACACCTTC. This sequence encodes CASSIIDREYGYTF. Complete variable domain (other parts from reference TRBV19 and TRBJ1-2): DGGITQSPKYLFRKEGQNVTLSCEQNLNHDAMYWYRQDPGQGLRLIYYSQIVNDFQKGDIAEGYSVSREKKESFPLTVTSAQKNPTAFYLCASSIIDREYGYTFGSGTRLTVV.